Each of the 20 T cell receptor beta chains below was sequenced from the same sample in a study of shared clonotypes between healthy human individuals. Repertoires were generated with immunoSEQ multiplex PCR, while TCRdb's copy carries only in-frame clones and drops some. This table holds roughly 2.5 million clones, more than 90% found once. Sequenced sample: naive CD4+ T cells sorted from blood. The subset here: CD45RA+ positively selected. All receptors come from a man younger than 30 in good health.

The rearrangement joins TRBV6-6 to TRBJ2-2, with no clear D. The CDR3 is 13 amino acids. V was clipped by 4 bases and J by 4 bases, with 7 bases between them. Germline values: CDR1 MNHNY, CDR2 SVGAGI (reference sequence). CDR3 bases: TGTGCCAGCAGTTTCGTCCTCACCGGGGAGCTGTTTTTT. It translates to CASSFVLTGELFF.

With regard to this clone: Other DNA sequences from this sample encode an identical CDR3 as well. The chain uses TRBV18 and TRBJ1-2; the D gene is possibly TRBD1 (6 bases). CDR1 is KGHSH, CDR2 LQKENI, per germline. The CDR3 contains 13 residues. The ends were cut back, 3 bases at V and 5 bases at J, with 10 bases in the middle. In DNA, the CDR3 is TGTGCCAGCTCACCGGACAGATCTTATGGCTACACCTTC. It yields the protein CASSPDRSYGYTF.

This clone is a singleton in its sample. The gene calls are TRBV19 and TRBJ2-3, with a possible D match to TRBD1 (6 bases). The ends were cut back, 5 bases at V and 7 bases at J, with 13 bases in the middle. The CDR3 runs to 13 residues. The V gene's germline CDR1 is LNHDA and CDR2 SQIVND (reference sequence). In DNA form, the CDR3 reads TGTGCCAGTAGTGGGACAAAGGGGCATACGCAGTATTTT. Encoded protein: CASSGTKGHTQYF. Together with reference TRBV19 and TRBJ2-3, the CDR3 gives the full variable domain: DGGITQSPKYLFRKEGQNVTLSCEQNLNHDAMYWYRQDPGQGLRLIYYSQIVNDFQKGDIAEGYSVSREKKESFPLTVTSAQKNPTAFYLCASSGTKGHTQYFGPGTRLTVL.

This chain links TRBV10-3 with TRBJ2-5; D not certain. The germline V gene encodes CDR1 ENHRY and CDR2 SYGVKD. The CDR3 covers 13 residues. The germline V and J ends were trimmed by 6 bases and 5 bases, with 13 bases remaining between them. The CDR3 is CAISSSLGETQYF. The CDR3 DNA is TGTGCCATCAGCTCCAGCCTTGGTGAGACCCAGTACTTC.

V and J are TRBV7-2 and TRBJ2-5, with 8 bases identical to TRBD1. Trimming took 5 bases from V and 5 from J; bases not matched to a gene: 13. This CDR3 contains 16 residues. CDR1 and CDR2 (germline): SGHTA, FQGNSA. CDR3 nucleotides: TGTGCCAGCAGCGCCCGGGACAGGAAAGTTAGTGAGACCCAGTACTTC. This codes for CASSARDRKVSETQYF.

The J gene is TRBJ1-1, the V gene TRBV10-1; D unresolved. The CDR3 length is 13 residues. V gave up 6 bases and J gave up 0 bases, with 8 bases separating them. From germline, CDR1 is WNHNN and CDR2 SYGVQD (reference sequence). The CDR3 DNA reads as TGCGCCAGCAGGCTGGACTTGAACACTGAAGCTTTCTTT. This encodes CASRLDLNTEAFF.

This rearrangement joins TRBV4-1 to TRBJ2-1; 9 bases align to TRBD1. V was clipped by 6 bases and J by 8 bases; unmatched bases: 5. CDR3 size: 13 residues. Germline V lookup: CDR1 MGHRA, CDR2 YSYEKL. CDR3 DNA: TGCGCCAGCAGAGGGACAGGGTTGTATGAGCAGTTCTTC. It codes for CASRGTGLYEQFF.

The V call is TRBV19, the J call TRBJ1-5; D is unclear. The CDR3 has 15 amino acids. V shed 5 bases and J shed 0 bases, with 11 bases lying between them. CDR1 and CDR2 (germline): LNHDA, SQIVND (reference sequence). CDR3: CASSGGTNSNQPQHF. The CDR3 DNA sequence: TGTGCCAGTAGTGGCGGAACGAATAGCAATCAGCCCCAGCATTTT. Complete variable domain (other parts from reference TRBV19 and TRBJ1-5): DGGITQSPKYLFRKEGQNVTLSCEQNLNHDAMYWYRQDPGQGLRLIYYSQIVNDFQKGDIAEGYSVSREKKESFPLTVTSAQKNPTAFYLCASSGGTNSNQPQHFGDGTRLSIL.

The chain employs TRBV6-1 and TRBJ1-4; D is undetermined. The CDR3 spans 13 residues. V was clipped by 0 bases and J by 8 bases, with 7 bases between them. Germline CDR1 is MNHNS and CDR2 is SASEGT. In DNA form, the CDR3 reads TGTGCCAGCAGTGAAGCATTACGCGAAAAACTGTTTTTT. It encodes CASSEALREKLFF.

The V gene is TRBV5-1, the J gene TRBJ1-1; D is unresolved. The V end lost 0 bases, the J end lost 4 bases, and 13 bases lay between the germline ends. CDR3 size: 15 residues. Per the germline V gene, CDR1 is SGHRS and CDR2 is YFSETQ. The CDR3 region has the DNA TGCGCCAGCAGCTTGGGGGAAGGGTGGGTCACTGAAGCTTTCTTT. It encodes CASSLGEGWVTEAFF.

V is TRBV5-4 and J is TRBJ2-5, with D tentatively TRBD2 (5 bases). V was cut by 0 bases and J by 4 bases, with 10 bases left in between. Germline CDR1 SGHNT, CDR2 YYREEE (reference sequence). The CDR3 consists of 14 residues. The CDR3 here is CASSLVGARETQYF. For the CDR3, the DNA is TGTGCCAGCAGCTTGGTGGGAGCCCGAGAGACCCAGTACTTC. Looking up the rest from reference TRBV5-4 and TRBJ2-5 gives the full variable domain: ETGVTQSPTHLIKTRGQQVTLRCSSQSGHNTVSWYQQALGQGPQFIFQYYREEENGRGNFPPRFSGLQFPNYSSELNVNALELDDSALYLCASSLVGARETQYFGPGTRLLVL.

V and J are TRBV7-2 and TRBJ2-3; D gene uncertain. Trimming took off 2 bases at V and 3 bases at J, with 12 bases between the two ends. The length of the CDR3 is 15 residues. Germline values: CDR1 SGHTA, CDR2 FQGNSA. CDR3 amino acids: CASSLFYGSTDTQYF. The CDR3 nucleotides are TGTGCCAGCAGCTTATTCTATGGCTCTACAGATACGCAGTATTTT.

This chain links TRBV29-1 with TRBJ1-3; possibly TRBD1 for D (5 bases). The CDR3 sequence is 15 residues long. The V end was cut by 3 bases, the J end by 1 base, with 13 bases between. Germline CDR1 is SQVTM and CDR2 is ANQGSEA. CDR3 nucleotide sequence: TGCAGCGTTGAGGGGGTCAGAGATTCTGGAAACACCATATATTTT. It specifies CSVEGVRDSGNTIYF.

The rearrangement uses TRBV27 and TRBJ2-1, with 7 bases lining up with TRBD2. CDR1 and CDR2 from the germline V gene are MNHEY and SMNVEV (reference sequence). The trim removed 3 bases at V and 4 bases at J, leaving 9 bases unmatched. The CDR3 consists of 16 residues. CDR3: CASSFKRGAWYNEQFF. The CDR3, as DNA: TGTGCCAGCAGTTTTAAGCGGGGAGCGTGGTACAATGAGCAGTTCTTC.

The chain has TRBV18 and TRBJ2-6; TRBD1 aligns across 9 bases. The length of the CDR3 is 18 residues. V lost 4 bases and J lost 0; bases outside the gene matches: 7. Germline CDR1 is KGHSH and CDR2 is LQKENI. CDR3 nucleotides: TGTGCCAGCTCACGACTGGGGACAGGGATCTCTGGGGCCAACGTCCTGACTTTC. It translates to CASSRLGTGISGANVLTF.

CDR3 nucleotide sequence: TGTGCCAGCAGCGTAGGGCCGTGGCAGGGGAGCGAGCAGTACTTC. The encoded protein is CASSVGPWQGSEQYF. The chain recombines TRBV9 with TRBJ2-7, with D perhaps TRBD1 (6 bases). Germline CDR1 reads SGDLS; CDR2 reads YYNGEE. This CDR3 is 15 amino acids long. V lost 0 bases to trimming and J lost 6 bases, with 16 bases between them.

The rearrangement uses TRBV6-6 and TRBJ1-1; D is uncertain. V lost 2 bases and J lost 7, with 8 bases in between. The CDR3 has 12 amino acids. Germline lookup yields CDR1 MNHNY and CDR2 SVGAGI (reference sequence). The CDR3 DNA reads as TGTGCCAGCAGTTACCCTGTCGATGAAGCTTTCTTT. Translating gives CASSYPVDEAFF.

The genes are TRBV7-2 and TRBJ2-3; D is perhaps TRBD1 (6 bases). Deletions cut 1 base from V and 4 bases from J, with 9 bases between. The CDR3 has 14 amino acids. Germline assignment: CDR1 SGHTA and CDR2 FQGNSA. CDR3 loop: CASSLDQGSDTQYF. In DNA, the CDR3 is TGTGCCAGCAGCTTAGACCAGGGGTCAGATACGCAGTATTTT.

V usage is TRBV7-9 and J usage is TRBJ1-1, with D uncertain. The V gene lost 4 bases and the J gene lost 5 bases, with 23 bases spanning the gap. The V gene's germline CDR1 is SEHNR and CDR2 FQNEAQ (reference sequence). This CDR3 spans 17 amino acids. CDR3 DNA sequence: TGTGCCAGCAGCTCAGTAGCCCCCCCGGGGAGGAAGACTGAAGCTTTCTTT. Its translation: CASSSVAPPGRKTEAFF.

V and J are TRBV9 and TRBJ2-5; 7 positions agree with TRBD2. With V trimmed by 0 bases and J by 2 bases, 4 bases remained unmatched. The CDR3 spans 15 residues. CDR1 is SGDLS and CDR2 is YYNGEE in the germline V gene. The CDR3 region has the DNA TGTGCCAGCAGCGTAGCAATCGGGGGGCAAGAGACCCAGTACTTC. Translating gives CASSVAIGGQETQYF.